The rows below give T cell receptor beta chains drawn from one sample of a study of regulatory T cells in long-lasting Graves disease. TCRdb passed the multiplex PCR reads through MiXCR, listing each CDR3 protein once. This sample has roughly 500,000 distinct CDR3 sequences, with less than 25% found just once. The specimen was peripheral blood mononuclear cells (PBMCs), collected when the disease was refractory, from a patient treated with antithyroid drugs. The receptors come from a female donor with Graves disease. The CDR3 runs from the conserved cysteine through the conserved F or W. Some rows have no size entry. The others give once, few or many, or a class for an expanded clone.

size,V,length,CDR3
few,TRBV12-5,17,CASGFRPSGRTTGELFF
many,TRBV2,16,CASSEGAGGEDTEAFF
few,TRBV30,13,CAWSPDRGTEAFF
many,TRBV11-1,14,CASSFRLADREQYF
many,TRBV28,16,CASRPGTSFTTGELFF
-,TRBV5-1,15,CASSWDVTSSYEQYF
many,TRBV11-2,12,CASRAPPTGSFF
many,TRBV28,14,CASMTGTGGYEQYF
-,TRBV15,13,CATSLTPYQPQHF
many,TRBV27,16,CASSFGPTGGWETQYF
-,TRBV12-3/TRBV12-4,16,CASTRQLSSDTGELFF
many,TRBV10-1,14,CASSDGGSPYEQYF
many,TRBV12-3/TRBV12-4,16,CASSLQGQSANYGYTF
many,TRBV29-1,15,CSVEGWDRANYGYTF
-,TRBV10-3,16,CAISEYTGGDGNTIYF
-,TRBV6-1,14,CASSEIPSSYEQYF
many,TRBV28,15,CASSLVRGRREKLFF
few,TRBV19,14,CASRVGTVNSPLHF
few,TRBV3-1,17,CASNQVVQRPNTGELFF
many,TRBV28,16,CAGTSGNPREGYEQYF
many,TRBV2,14,CASSVWEAQETQYF
-,TRBV6-2/TRBV6-3,12,CASSGRVGELFF
-,TRBV6-1,11,CASRELGTQYF
few,TRBV7-2,14,CASSLNRGDQPQHF
few,TRBV30,14,CAALDGSGANVLTF
-,TRBV20-1,13,CSARGAGTYEQYF
many,TRBV7-8,13,CASSPRQGNGYTF
few,TRBV28,16,CASSLSTGPVYNEQFF
few,TRBV3-1,16,CASSQGVLAGDSEQYF
many,TRBV6-1,15,CASRNTPDGWSGYTF
few,TRBV6-1,16,CASSPGRWLMNTEAFF
-,TRBV7-4,20,CASSLADPRTSGGGYNEQFF
many,TRBV20-1,13,CSARQGNTGELFF
many,TRBV12-3/TRBV12-4,15,CASSSPTGLNTEAFF
-,TRBV6-1,12,CASGWKGQPQHF
many,TRBV20-1,15,CSAPRPLSRNTEAFF
-,TRBV4-2,14,CASSQSGGLYEQYF
few,TRBV6-1,13,CASSLISNQPQHF
-,TRBV28,14,CASSPIAGVNEQFF
medium-sized,TRBV28,16,CASSSYRDSPNTEAFF
-,TRBV29-1,14,CSVEPRTGDYGYTF
many,TRBV28,12,CASRTSLGTQYF
few,TRBV7-3,17,CASSLWASGMNTGELFF
-,TRBV28,13,CASSWGLTDTQYF
many,TRBV6-1,14,CASRTGGKRQPQHF
-,TRBV29-1,13,CSVDGRGDYGYTF
many,TRBV27,15,CASSVTFASGNTIYF
few,TRBV6-5,14,CASSYGGAHTEAFF
many,TRBV11-2,18,CASSSLLRRGQGDYGYTF
few,TRBV2,12,CASSERENEQFF
few,TRBV7-3,13,CASSLRVGTPQFF
-,TRBV20-1,15,CSAKDRDRSYNEQFF